The T cell receptor (beta chain) under discussion was sequenced for a study of early T cells in non-severe SARS-CoV-2 infection. TCRdb re-called the 5' RACE reads with MiXCR, one entry per CDR3 protein. In the table there are 85,000 to 90,000 distinct CDR3 sequences, approximately 14% of which are singletons. The CDR3 has 18 residues. The sequence came from an adult who was a healthcare worker with PCR-confirmed SARS-CoV-2 infection or an uninfected control (not recorded which). The specimen was whole blood. J is TRBJ2-7 and V is TRBV21-1; the listed D gene, TRBD1, was not tested against the DNA. TRBV21-1 is an annotated pseudogene. The CDR3 DNA follows: TGTGCCAGCAACCCGACAGAATACGAATTCCCCCGCTGCTACGAGCAGTACTTC. Translated, it gives CASNPTEYEFPRCYEQYF.